This T cell receptor (beta chain) was recorded in a study of blood T cells in healthy people across ages. Per the germline V gene, CDR1 is MNHNY and CDR2 is SVGAGI (reference sequence). The CDR3 is 15 residues long. A J-beta primer mix and a sample-barcoded 5' primer were used in a second PCR of roughly 6 to 11 cycles. TCRdb fed the 5' RACE reads into MiXCR, producing one record per CDR3 protein. The data show approximately 780,000 distinct CDR3 sequences, roughly 24% seen once. This clonotype has a handful of counts. This same sample was also taken into another study, of T cells of mothers and their children.

The chain links TRBV6-6 to TRBJ2-5, with 7 positions matching TRBD1. The J call is in doubt because the DNA end fits TRBJ2-7 better. The sample consisted of blood. The receptor comes from a boy aged 5-17 years in good health. The CDR3 sequence is CASSLTQGVGLEQYF. CDR3 bases: TGTGCCAGCAGCCTGACCCAGGGGGTGGGCCTCGAGCAGTACTTC.